The 21 T cell receptor beta chains below all came from one sample that was sequenced in a study of tumor-infiltrating lymphocytes in primary liver carcinoma. A constant-region primer served to make TCR beta cDNA from about 0.5 ug total RNA. Three-round nested multiplex PCR performed with slightly modified ARM-PCR produced the TCR beta libraries. For around 11 cycles apiece, the opening two PCR rounds ran with TRBV1-TRBV30 forward primers and a C-beta reverse primer. One entry per CDR3 protein results from TCRdb running MiXCR on the multiplex PCR reads. The sample has approximately 330,000 distinct CDR3 sequences; approximately 64% are singletons. Blood RNA came from unsorted whole blood; germline DNA was also extracted. Material for sequencing was peripheral blood. The source is a man aged 35 to 55 with primary liver carcinoma and hepatitis B virus infection.

The CDR3 protein is CASSFPAGEETQYF. The CDR3 nucleotides read TGTGCCAGCAGCTTTCCAGCGGGAGAGGAGACCCAGTACTTC. J is TRBJ2-5 and V is TRBV7-9; TRBD2 matches 8 bases. The CDR3 consists of 14 residues. The junction had 5 bases not matched to a gene; V was cut back by 3 bases and J by 5 bases. Germline assignment: CDR1 SEHNR and CDR2 FQNEAQ (reference sequence).

This clonotype was detected ten times or more. The V call is TRBV11-2, the J call TRBJ2-2, with 15 bases identical to TRBD2. Trimming took 4 bases from V and 4 from J; bases not matched to a gene: 7. The CDR3 covers 18 residues. In germline, CDR1 is SGHAT, CDR2 FQNNGV. CDR3 nucleotide sequence: TGTGCCAGCAGCTCCGGACTAGCGGGAGGGGTCGGCACCGGGGAGCTGTTTTTT. Amino acid sequence: CASSSGLAGGVGTGELFF.

A remark on this clonotype: Just one base apart from a much larger clone, this may be a read error. The rearrangement joins TRBV2 to TRBJ2-2; D is ambiguous. V was cut by 2 bases and J by 10 bases, with 5 bases left in between. This CDR3 is built from 11 residues. Per the germline V gene, CDR1 is SNHLY and CDR2 is FYNNEI. CDR3 bases: TGTGCCAGCAGTGAAATAACGGAGCTGTTTTTT. This codes for CASSEITELFF. Looking up the rest from reference TRBV2 and TRBJ2-2 gives the full variable domain: EPEVTQTPSHQVTQMGQEVILRCVPISNHLYFYWYRQILGQKVEFLVSFYNNEISEKSEIFDDQFSVERPDGSNFTLKIRSTKLEDSAMYFCASSEITELFFGEGSRLTVL.

This clonotype was picked up a small number of times. This rearrangement joins TRBV5-1 to TRBJ2-2; tentative D call: TRBD2 (6 bases). Germline loops: CDR1 SGHRS, CDR2 YFSETQ. V was shortened by 7 bases and J by 3 bases, with 10 bases between the two germline ends. The CDR3 contains 13 residues. The CDR3: CASWREDTGELFF. In nucleotides, the CDR3 is TGCGCCAGCTGGAGGGAAGACACCGGGGAGCTGTTTTTT. The full variable domain, in which reference TRBV5-1 and TRBJ2-2 provide the parts outside the CDR3, is KAGVTQTPRYLIKTRGQQVTLSCSPISGHRSVSWYQQTPGQGLQFLFEYFSETQRNKGNFPGRFSGRQFSNSRSEMNVSTLELGDSALYLCASWREDTGELFFGEGSRLTVL.

As for this clonotype: Given a much more abundant clone one base away, this may be a read error. V gene TRBV4-1 combines with J gene TRBJ2-3, with D unclear. V lost 4 bases and J 6 bases, leaving 8 bases between the germline ends. The germline gives CDR1 MGHRA, CDR2 YSYEKL. The CDR3 is 12 residues long. CDR3 DNA sequence: TGCGCCAGCAGCCCAGTAGGGGATACGCAGTATTTT. Its translation: CASSPVGDTQYF.

In the case of this clonotype: Sequence at one end of the junction differs from germline and may be a read error. The chain combines TRBV5-6 with TRBJ1-2; D not resolved. This CDR3 comprises 14 residues. Germline V lookup: CDR1 SGHDT, CDR2 YYEEEE. The CDR3 bases are TGTGCCAGCAGCTTTGATTGGATGCACTATAGCTACACCTTC. Translating it yields CASSFDWMHYSYTF. The whole variable domain, remainder taken from reference TRBV5-6 and TRBJ1-2, is DAGVTQSPTHLIKTRGQQVTLRCSPKSGHDTVSWYQQALGQGPQFIFQYYEEEERQRGNFPDRFSGHQFPNYSSELNVNALLLGDSALYLCASSFDWMHYSYTFGSGTRLTVV.

For the CDR3, the DNA is TGTGCCACCAAAGCAGGGTTTAGCTCCTACGAGCAGTACTTC. Protein: CATKAGFSSYEQYF. The V and J genes are TRBV6-5 and TRBJ2-7; tentatively, D is TRBD1 (5 bases). Germline values: CDR1 MNHEY, CDR2 SVGAGI. V gave up 10 bases and J gave up 0 bases, with 16 bases separating them. This CDR3 spans 14 amino acids.

This clonotype was detected many times. The genes are TRBV12-3 or TRBV12-4 and TRBJ2-1; possible D gene TRBD2, 5 bases. CDR3 length: 13 amino acids. Trimming took 9 bases from V and 1 from J, leaving 10 bases between them. CDR3 protein: CASGWESYNEQFF. DNA for the CDR3: TGTGCCAGTGGATGGGAGTCCTACAATGAGCAGTTCTTC.

The chain couples TRBV24-1 to TRBJ2-1; either TRBD1 or TRBD2 may supply D (6 bases each). Germline-derived CDR1 and CDR2 are KGHDR and SFDVKD. This CDR3 region has 15 residues. V was pared by 2 bases and J by 7 bases, with 14 bases between. CDR3 residues: CATSDSEQGRNEQFF. Here the CDR3 DNA reads TGTGCCACCAGTGATTCGGAGCAGGGGAGGAATGAGCAGTTCTTC.

As concerns this clonotype: A clone one base away is much larger, so this may be a read error. This chain uses TRBV29-1 with TRBJ2-5; TRBD2 aligns across 11 bases. V was pared by 3 bases and J by 5 bases, with 8 bases of the junction left unmatched. Germline assignment: CDR1 SQVTM and CDR2 ANQGSEA. This CDR3 region has 15 residues. The CDR3 loop reads CSVEPLAGVGETQYF. The CDR3, as DNA: TGCAGCGTTGAGCCACTAGCGGGAGTGGGGGAGACCCAGTACTTC. The variable domain in full, with the rest retrieved from reference TRBV29-1 and TRBJ2-5, is SAVISQKPSRDICQRGTSLTIQCQVDSQVTMMFWYRQQPGQSLTLIATANQGSEATYESGFVIDKFPISRPNLTFSTLTVSNMSPEDSSIYLCSVEPLAGVGETQYFGPGTRLLVL.

The chain has TRBV5-4 and TRBJ2-1, with TRBD2 matching over 7 bases. Losses at the gene ends were 8 bases for V and 6 bases for J; bases not matched to a gene: 14. The CDR3 has 15 amino acids. The germline V gene encodes CDR1 SGHNT and CDR2 YYREEE (reference sequence). This chain's CDR3 is CARCLGPSGSNEQFF. DNA of the CDR3: TGTGCCAGATGCTTGGGCCCTAGCGGTAGCAATGAGCAGTTCTTC.

With regard to this clonotype: One base away lies a much larger clone, so this may be a sequencing read error. The chain recombines TRBV11-3 with TRBJ2-7, with D possibly being TRBD1 (5 bases). The germline V gene encodes CDR1 SGHNT and CDR2 YENEEA. The CDR3 loop spans 14 amino acids. V was clipped by 5 bases and J by 6 bases, with 17 bases between them. The CDR3 spells CASSPMGRPSEQYF. The DNA for the CDR3 is TGTGCCAGCAGCCCGATGGGGCGCCCGTCCGAGCAGTACTTC.

Worth noting for this clonotype: Mismatch with germline at one junction end may stem from a read error. The rearrangement links TRBV29-1 to TRBJ1-2; 7 nucleotides match TRBD1. Germline loops: CDR1 SQVTM, CDR2 ANQGSEA. The CDR3 has 13 amino acids. CDR3 region: CSLDTQGIYDYTF. In DNA, the CDR3 is TGCAGCCTTGATACACAGGGGATCTATGACTACACCTTC.

To note about this clonotype: A read error may produce the germline difference seen at one junction end. V usage is TRBV29-1 and J usage is TRBJ2-7; D not resolved. This CDR3 region has 13 residues. The germline V gene has CDR1 SQVTM and CDR2 ANQGSEA. The CDR3 sequence: CSVQSGTSYEQYF. The CDR3 DNA is TGCAGCGTTCAGAGTGGAACTTCCTACGAGCAGTATTTC.

Concerning this clonotype: One junction end does not reproduce the germline sequence, and a read error may be involved. The gene calls are TRBV6-1 and TRBJ1-5; D unresolved. The CDR3 is 14 amino acids. The V gene's germline CDR1 is MNHNS and CDR2 SASEGT. Written as DNA, the CDR3 is TGTGTCAGCACCCCGAGGGTGGGAAATCAGCCCCAGCATTTT. Protein: CVSTPRVGNQPQHF.

This clonotype was counted only a few times. This chain uses TRBV7-9 with TRBJ2-3, with 10 bases that match TRBD1. CDR3 length: 16 amino acids. Germline values: CDR1 SEHNR, CDR2 FQNEAQ (reference sequence). Unmatched junction bases numbered 8, after V lost 5 bases and J lost 3 bases. CDR3 region: CASSGQGVPSTDTQYF. The DNA for the CDR3 is TGTGCCAGCAGCGGACAGGGGGTTCCTAGTACAGATACGCAGTATTTT.

Notes on this clonotype: Without the conserved terminal phenylalanine or tryptophan, this CDR3 likely stems from a read error. The DNA is omitted, as the CDR3 cannot be located on it reliably, and the CDR3 follows TCRdb's listing. The chain combines TRBV28 with TRBJ2-1; the DNA was not used to check the table's D call, TRBD1. Germline CDR1 is MDHEN and CDR2 is SYDVKM. The CDR3 adds up to 16 amino acids, both ends counted. The CDR3 loop is CASSSPRGNTHNELFH.

The V call is TRBV4-2, the J call TRBJ2-7, with D hard to call. V was shortened by 1 base and J by 5 bases, with 12 bases between the two germline ends. Germline CDR1 reads LGHNA; CDR2 reads YNFKEQ. The CDR3 totals 14 residues. The CDR3 spells CASSQVVPEDEQYF. The CDR3 nucleotides are TGTGCCAGCAGCCAAGTTGTCCCCGAGGACGAGCAGTACTTC.

This clonotype was observed at least ten times. This rearrangement joins TRBV6-6 to TRBJ1-5, with TRBD1 identical over 10 bases. This CDR3 has 13 residues. With V trimmed by 6 bases and J by 7 bases, 3 bases remained unmatched. CDR1 is MNHNY, CDR2 SVGAGI, per germline (reference sequence). The CDR3, as DNA: TGTGCCAGCAGCTGGGACAGGGGCCAGCCCCAGCATTTT. Amino acids: CASSWDRGQPQHF.

Comment on this clonotype: Mismatch with germline at one junction end may stem from a read error. This chain uses TRBV11-2 with TRBJ2-2; unclear D gene. CDR3 length: 12 amino acids. The germline V gene encodes CDR1 SGHAT and CDR2 FQNNGV. The CDR3 nucleotides are TGTGTCAGCACCTCCGGACCCCGAGAGGTGTTTTTT. It translates to CVSTSGPREVFF.

This clonotype was seen a handful of times. The CDR3 region is CASTLPMGGQPQHF. In DNA form, the CDR3 reads TGTGCCAGCACCCTACCGATGGGGGGTCAGCCCCAGCATTTT. The chain couples TRBV28 to TRBJ1-5; tentative D call: TRBD1 (5 bases). V lost 7 bases to trimming and J lost 6 bases, with 16 bases between them. Germline V gives CDR1 MDHEN, CDR2 SYDVKM. The CDR3 has 14 residues.